The T cell receptor beta chain under discussion was sequenced for a study of neurological immune-mediated disorders. General study points: Across subjects, no CDR3 amino acid sequence appeared in expanded clones of more than one subject, a finding that suggested private repertoires in all groups. For the multiple sclerosis repertoire cluster, no association with any clinical or MRI feature was found.

TCRdb reprocessed the 5' RACE reads with MiXCR, giving one entry per CDR3 protein. The sample holds some 78,000 distinct CDR3 sequences, less than 5.5% seen once. This clonotype has more than one count but fewer than ten. Antigen: not known. Germline loops: CDR1 DFQATT, CDR2 SNEGSKA (reference sequence). The CDR3 totals 15 residues. The ends lost 5 bases at V and 10 bases at J; junction bases unmatched: 13. The clonotype originates from a woman in her twenties or thirties with multiple sclerosis. Sample: PBMCs. V and J are TRBV20-1 and TRBJ2-1, with TRBD2 matching over 11 bases. CDR3 in amino acids: CSAANSGRAGGEQFF. CDR3 in DNA: TGCAGTGCTGCAAATAGCGGGAGGGCCGGCGGGGAGCAGTTCTTC.